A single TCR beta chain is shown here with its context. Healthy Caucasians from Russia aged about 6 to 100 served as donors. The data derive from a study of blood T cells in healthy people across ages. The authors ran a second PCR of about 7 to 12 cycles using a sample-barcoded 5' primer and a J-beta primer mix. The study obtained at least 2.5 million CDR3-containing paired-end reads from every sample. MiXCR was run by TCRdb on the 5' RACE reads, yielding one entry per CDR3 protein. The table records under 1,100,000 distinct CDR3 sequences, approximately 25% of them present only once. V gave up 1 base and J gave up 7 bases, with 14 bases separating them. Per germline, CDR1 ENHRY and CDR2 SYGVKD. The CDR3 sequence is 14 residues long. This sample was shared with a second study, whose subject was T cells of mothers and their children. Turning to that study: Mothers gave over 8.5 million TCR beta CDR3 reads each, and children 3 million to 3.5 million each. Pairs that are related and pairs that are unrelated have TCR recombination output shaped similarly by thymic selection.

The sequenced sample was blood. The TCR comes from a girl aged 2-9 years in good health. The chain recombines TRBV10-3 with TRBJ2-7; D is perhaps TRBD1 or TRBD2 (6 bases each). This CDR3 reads CAISELEGVEEQYF. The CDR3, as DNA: TGTGCCATCAGTGAGTTGGAGGGGGTGGAAGAGCAGTACTTC.